This T cell receptor beta chain was sequenced during a study of blood T cell repertoires in COVID-19. About the study: Samples representing acute and convalescent COVID-19 were sourced from the United States, Italy and Spain. T cells, B-cell-depleted T cells, or PBMCs provided the cDNA or gDNA that served as material.

In Seattle, patients joined the study during active infection and were tracked longitudinally. This clone was counted once. Authors' analysis steps: The authors estimated nucleated cell counts from reference gene primer amplification. Measured with immunoSEQ multiplex PCR; TCRdb has only the in-frame clones, and not every one. V, J and clone size were drawn from that table, and D and trimming were deduced from the DNA. The sample has 150,000 to 200,000 clones, more than 85% seen once. The V end was cut by 6 bases, the J end by 2 bases, with 13 bases between. This CDR3 contains 14 residues. Per the germline V gene, CDR1 is ENHRY and CDR2 is SYGVKD.

The receptor's source is a man between 60 and 75 years old with COVID-19, enrolled during active disease. The rearrangement uses TRBV10-3 and TRBJ1-1; possible D gene TRBD1, 6 bases. Sequencing input: peripheral blood. The CDR3 bases are TGTGCCATCAGAAAGACAGGAGAAAACACTGAAGCTTTCTTT. Protein sequence: CAIRKTGENTEAFF.